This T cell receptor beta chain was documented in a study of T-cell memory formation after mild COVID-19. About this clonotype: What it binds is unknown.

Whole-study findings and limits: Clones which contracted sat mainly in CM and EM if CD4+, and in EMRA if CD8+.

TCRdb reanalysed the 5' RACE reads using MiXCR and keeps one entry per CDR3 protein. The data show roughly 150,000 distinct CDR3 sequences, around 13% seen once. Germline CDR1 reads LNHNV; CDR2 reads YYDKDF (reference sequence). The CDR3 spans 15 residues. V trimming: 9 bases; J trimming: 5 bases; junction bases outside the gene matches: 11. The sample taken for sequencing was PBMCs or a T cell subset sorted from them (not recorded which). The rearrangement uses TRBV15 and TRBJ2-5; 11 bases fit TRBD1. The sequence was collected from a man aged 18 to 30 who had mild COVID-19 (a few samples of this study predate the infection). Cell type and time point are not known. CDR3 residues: CATKAGQGAGETQYF. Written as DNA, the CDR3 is TGTGCCACTAAGGCCGGACAGGGGGCTGGGGAGACCCAGTACTTC.